Listed below are T cell receptor beta chains from one sample, sequenced in a study of monozygotic twins with inflammatory bowel disease. TCRdb reworked the 5' RACE reads into one entry per CDR3 protein, no DNA. This sample's clone table lists some 170,000 distinct CDR3 sequences. The sequencing input was blood. Receptor source: a human donor with ulcerative colitis or Crohn's disease, or a healthy co-twin of an affected twin (not recorded which). CDR3s include the opening cysteine and the closing phenylalanine or tryptophan.

CDR3: CASSPSSGGRHEQYF
J: TRBJ2-7
V: TRBV18

CDR3: CSARDTAQRDEQYF
J: TRBJ2-7
V: TRBV20-1

CDR3: CASSLQGRGHNEQFF
J: TRBJ2-1
V: TRBV5-1

CDR3: CASSLPEDPYEQYF
J: TRBJ2-7
V: TRBV7-9

CDR3: CASSPQGANEQFF
J: TRBJ2-1
V: TRBV7-6

CDR3: CASSQKRGGELFF
J: TRBJ2-2
V: TRBV4-3

CDR3: CASSGGKTDVSGGPLHF
J: TRBJ1-6
V: TRBV6-1

CDR3: CASSPDKDRRPLHF
J: TRBJ1-6
V: TRBV6-1

CDR3: CASSPGQGYGSPLHF
J: TRBJ1-6
V: TRBV12-3/TRBV12-4

CDR3: CASSSLAAGPYNEQFF
J: TRBJ2-1
V: TRBV3-1

CDR3: CASSRSYYEQYF
J: TRBJ2-7
V: TRBV5-6

CDR3: CASRNGSNTGELFF
J: TRBJ2-2
V: TRBV12-3/TRBV12-4

CDR3: CASSFGGGDYEQYF
J: TRBJ2-7
V: TRBV6-2/TRBV6-3

CDR3: CASSLGAWDIQYF
J: TRBJ2-4
V: TRBV4-3

CDR3: CASSLGSGFNNEQFF
J: TRBJ2-1
V: TRBV7-6

CDR3: CASSLGAGRNTEAFF
J: TRBJ1-1
V: TRBV11-2

CDR3: CASSYSGTSLNEQFF
J: TRBJ2-1
V: TRBV6-5